This is a list of T cell receptor beta chains from one sample in a study of OX40 agonist ivuxolimab in advanced cancers. Method: immunoSEQ multiplex PCR; TCRdb's copy keeps in-frame clones and lacks some. The sample has more than 60,000 clones; nearly 90% are singletons. The sequencing used CD4+ or CD8+ T cells sorted from blood, collected in a trial of the OX40 agonist ivuxolimab. The receptors come from an adult with an advanced solid tumor such as melanoma, head and neck, liver or kidney cancer. Both conserved end residues are part of each CDR3. Clone size appears in some rows only: once, few, many, or a class for an expanded clone.

v_gene	abundance	CDR3aa
TRBV6-5	once	CASTARDEQYF
TRBV12-5	once	CASSINTDTQYF
TRBV7-2	.	CASSFGAGSTDTQYF
TRBV13	few	CASSLRLRNEQFF
TRBV19	.	CASRGGGTTDTQYF
TRBV29-1	.	CSAWTGYEQYF
TRBV7-9	.	CASSPTLPVYGYTF
TRBV6-4	.	CASSERAGVLTGELFF
TRBV19	few	CASSIGHNEQFF
TRBV5-1	.	CASSPWGGEQETQYF
TRBV5-6	.	CASSLDGEQFF
TRBV7-2	.	CASSLAGGQGEQYF
TRBV19	.	CATPTSGSVANEQFF
TRBV7-3	.	CASSIQKGLASEQYF
TRBV4-1	.	CASSQDALTPVDYGYTF
TRBV7-2	once	CASSLTRGDYGYTF
TRBV19	few	CASSSPPGTGGIRANVLTF
TRBV6-6	.	CASRDGGSGRGNIQYF
TRBV6-5	.	CASTQGMGSTEAFF
TRBV5-1	once	CASSFGTGGYGYTF
TRBV11-1	.	CASSLAQLGTGTGANVLTF
TRBV30	.	CAWNRQVGPNEKLFF
TRBV5-1	.	CASTRDRGDTDTQYF
TRBV18	once	CASSPRDRNSPLHF
TRBV6-4	.	CASTTREGNTEAFF
TRBV9	.	CASSGGQGGETQYF
TRBV15	.	CATSRDPGQGNQPQHF
TRBV5-1	once	CASSPTGGVTEAFF
TRBV27	.	CASVRSGTGNYEQYF
TRBV5-1	.	CASSLHRGDYEQYF
TRBV5-1	.	CASSLDMLRSSYNEQFF
TRBV7-2	.	CASSLEGFTEAFF
TRBV7-7	.	CASSLGGGPPDTQYF
TRBV7-3	.	CASSLTQGAKDTQYF
TRBV19	.	CASRPSSGNTIYF
TRBV10-3	.	CAISDPGLPESYNEQFF
TRBV6-5	.	CASSYRAGSYNEQFF
TRBV29-1	.	CSVRQGPEKLFF
TRBV27	.	CASRTENYEQYF
TRBV5-1	few	CASSPDPGLAGGNEQFF
TRBV11-1	.	CASSLTLRTGETEAFF
TRBV19	.	CASSARGLETQYF
TRBV27	.	CASSLQGNKNIQYF
TRBV27	.	CASSLGTGIQYF
TRBV27	.	CASSLRENQPQHF
TRBV2	.	CASSETGGYGYTF
TRBV5-1	.	CASSLSGVNQETQYF
TRBV7-3	.	CASSLGSGITSTDTQYF